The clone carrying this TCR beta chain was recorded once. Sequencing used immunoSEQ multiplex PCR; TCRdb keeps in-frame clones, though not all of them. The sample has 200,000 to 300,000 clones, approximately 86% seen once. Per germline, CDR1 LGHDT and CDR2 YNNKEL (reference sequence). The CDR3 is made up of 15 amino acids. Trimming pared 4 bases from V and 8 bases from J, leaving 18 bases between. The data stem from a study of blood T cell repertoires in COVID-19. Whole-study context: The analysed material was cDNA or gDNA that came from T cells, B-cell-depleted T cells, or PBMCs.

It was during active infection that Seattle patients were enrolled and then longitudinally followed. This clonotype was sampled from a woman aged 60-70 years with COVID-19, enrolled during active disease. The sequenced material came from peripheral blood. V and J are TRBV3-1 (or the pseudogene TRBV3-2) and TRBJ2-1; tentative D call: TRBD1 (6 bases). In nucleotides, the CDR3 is TGTGCCAGCAGCCTAAGGGGGAGTTTTCGCGATGAGCAGTTCTTC. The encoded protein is CASSLRGSFRDEQFF.